A single sample is the source of the 6 T cell receptor beta chains below, sequenced in a study of T-cell memory formation after mild COVID-19. Via MiXCR, TCRdb re-called the 5' RACE reads, giving one row per CDR3 protein. This table has roughly 510,000 distinct CDR3 sequences, around a sixth appearing once. Source material: PBMCs or a T cell subset sorted from them (not recorded which). These TCRs come from an adult woman who had mild COVID-19 (a few samples of this study predate the infection). Cell type and time point are not known.

Details on this clonotype: One end of the junction does not line up with germline, which may come from a read error. The chain uses TRBV29-1 and TRBJ2-5, with D perhaps TRBD2 (7 bases). The germline V gene encodes CDR1 SQVTM and CDR2 ANQGSEA. This CDR3 spans 14 amino acids. The CDR3 DNA is TGCAGCGTCCTAGGGGGAGGGGTCCAAGAGACCAAGTACTTC. As protein: CSVLGGGVQETKYF.

This clonotype was seen ten or more times. This chain links TRBV20-1 with TRBJ2-7; 11 bases are a match to TRBD2. The CDR3 runs to 14 residues. With 5 bases clipped from V and 2 bases from J, the junction kept 5 bases outside the gene matches. Germline CDR1 DFQATT, CDR2 SNEGSKA (reference sequence). CDR3 DNA: TGCAGTGCTCAATTTAGCGGGGGGGCCTACGAGCAGTACTTC. The encoded protein is CSAQFSGGAYEQYF.

This clonotype was counted only a few times. The CDR3 DNA follows: TGTGCCAGCAGTTTAGGGTCGGACACCGGGGAGCTGTTTTTT. Protein product: CASSLGSDTGELFF. The chain couples TRBV12-3 or TRBV12-4 to TRBJ2-2; D gene ambiguous. The CDR3 runs 14 residues. Deletions cut 1 base from V and 3 bases from J, with 6 bases between.

The sample holds a few counts of this clonotype. V gene TRBV12-3 or TRBV12-4 combines with J gene TRBJ2-7, with 10 bases aligning to TRBD2. This CDR3 contains 16 residues. Trimming took 3 bases from V and 4 from J; bases not matched to a gene: 9. The CDR3 coding sequence is TGTGCCAGCAGTTTCCGGGAGGCTAGCGGGGGTTACGAGCAGTACTTC. Translating it yields CASSFREASGGYEQYF.

This clonotype was recorded at least ten times. The rearrangement links TRBV7-3 to TRBJ2-1; D remains unclear. CDR3 size: 13 residues. The germline V gene has CDR1 SGHTA and CDR2 FQGTGA. The CDR3 loop reads CASSPQAYNEQFF. The CDR3 bases are TGTGCTTCGTCACCCCAAGCCTACAATGAGCAGTTCTTC.

The chain has TRBV29-1 and TRBJ2-3; TRBD2 matches at 8 bases. The CDR3 has 15 amino acids. The junction had 5 bases not matched to a gene; V was cut back by 1 base and J by 2 bases. Germline V gene data show CDR1 as SQVTM and CDR2 as ANQGSEA. Here the CDR3 reads CSVEGAAGATDTQYF. The CDR3 DNA reads TGCAGCGTTGAAGGGGCAGCGGGAGCCACAGATACGCAGTATTTT.